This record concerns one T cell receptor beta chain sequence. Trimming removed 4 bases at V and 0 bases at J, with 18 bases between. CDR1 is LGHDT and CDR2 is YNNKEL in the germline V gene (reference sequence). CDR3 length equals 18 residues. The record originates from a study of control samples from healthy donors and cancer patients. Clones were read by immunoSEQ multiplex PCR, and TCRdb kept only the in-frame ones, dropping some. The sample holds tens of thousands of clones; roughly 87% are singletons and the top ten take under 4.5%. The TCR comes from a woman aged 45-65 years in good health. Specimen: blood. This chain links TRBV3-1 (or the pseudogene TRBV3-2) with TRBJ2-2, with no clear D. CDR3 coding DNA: TGTGCCAGCAGCCCCCAACCGCTCCTGACGACGAACACCGGGGAGCTGTTTTTT. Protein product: CASSPQPLLTTNTGELFF.